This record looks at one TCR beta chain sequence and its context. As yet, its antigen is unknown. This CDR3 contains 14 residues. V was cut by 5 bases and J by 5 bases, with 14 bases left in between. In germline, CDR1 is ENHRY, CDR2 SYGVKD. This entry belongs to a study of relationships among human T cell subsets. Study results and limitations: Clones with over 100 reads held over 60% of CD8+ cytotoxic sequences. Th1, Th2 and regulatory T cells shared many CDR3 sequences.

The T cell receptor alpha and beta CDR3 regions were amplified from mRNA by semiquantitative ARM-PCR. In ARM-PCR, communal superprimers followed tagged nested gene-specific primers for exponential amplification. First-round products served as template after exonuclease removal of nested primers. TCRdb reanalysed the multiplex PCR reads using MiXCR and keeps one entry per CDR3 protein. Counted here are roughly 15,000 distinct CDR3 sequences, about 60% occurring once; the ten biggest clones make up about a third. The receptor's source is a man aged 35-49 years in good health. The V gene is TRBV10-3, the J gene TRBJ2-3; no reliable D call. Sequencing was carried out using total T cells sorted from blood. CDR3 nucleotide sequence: TGTGCCATCAGTAAGAATGGCCCCGGAGATACGCAGTATTTT. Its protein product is CAISKNGPGDTQYF.